These 15 T cell receptor beta chains share one sample of origin, sequenced in a study of Ad26.COV2.S vaccination and SARS-CoV-2 variants. The repertoire was sequenced with immunoSEQ multiplex PCR; TCRdb's copy has only in-frame clones and lacks some. The table records fewer than 900,000 clones, roughly 90% of them present only once. The treatment is: around 19 received Ad26.COV2.S at low or high dose, single or two shots; about 5 received placebo; per-sample allocation not given. After the first vaccine or placebo injection, samples were drawn on day 63. The sequencing used peripheral blood, collected in a trial of Ad26.COV2.S vaccine versus placebo. The receptor source for this set is a person aged 18-65 years who received the Ad26.COV2.S COVID-19 vaccine or a placebo.

As for this clone: An end of the junction differs from the germline gene, which may be a read error. The chain recombines TRBV14 with TRBJ1-1, with 7 positions matching TRBD1. From germline, CDR1 is SGHDN and CDR2 FVKESK. There are 14 residues in the CDR3. CDR3 coding DNA: TGTGCCAGCAACCAACCAGGGGGGACCTTGGAAGCTTTCTTT. Protein: CASNQPGGTLEAFF.

This chain links TRBV6-5 with TRBJ2-7, with 8 bases matching TRBD1. The germline V gene has CDR1 MNHEY and CDR2 SVGAGI. V lost 5 bases and J lost 6; bases outside the gene matches: 9. This CDR3 is 14 amino acids long. The CDR3 nucleotides read TGTGCCAGCAGTCCCGACAGGGGTAGGAGCGAGCAGTACTTC. Amino acid sequence: CASSPDRGRSEQYF.

The rearrangement joins TRBV19 to TRBJ2-7; 13 bases match TRBD2. CDR3 size: 15 residues. J gave up 6 bases and V 4 bases, and 6 bases lay outside the gene matches. The germline V gene encodes CDR1 LNHDA and CDR2 SQIVND (reference sequence). The CDR3 sequence: CASSKSRLAGGEQYF. The CDR3 DNA is TGTGCCAGTAGTAAGTCGCGACTAGCGGGAGGCGAGCAGTACTTC.

The chain employs TRBV30 and TRBJ1-4, with 8 nucleotides matching TRBD1. Germline V gives CDR1 GTSNPN, CDR2 SVGIG (reference sequence). The CDR3 runs 13 residues. Germline trimming cut 7 bases from V and 5 bases from J; bases unmatched to any gene: 6. This CDR3 is CAYGQGQNEKLFF. CDR3 nucleotide sequence: TGTGCCTACGGACAGGGACAGAATGAAAAACTGTTTTTT.

This clone was recorded only once. The rearrangement joins TRBV28 to TRBJ1-3; 7 nucleotides line up with TRBD1. The length of the CDR3 is 14 residues. Trimming cost V 6 bases and J 2 bases; bases outside gene matches: 4. Germline CDR1 MDHEN, CDR2 SYDVKM. The CDR3 DNA follows: TGTGCCAGCAGCTCCGGGACAGCTGGAAACACCATATATTTT. As protein: CASSSGTAGNTIYF. The full variable domain, its missing parts supplied by reference TRBV28 and TRBJ1-3, is DVKVTQSSRYLVKRTGEKVFLECVQDMDHENMFWYRQDPGLGLRLIYFSYDVKMKEKGDIPEGYSVSREKKERFSLILESASTNQTSMYLCASSSGTAGNTIYFGEGSWLTVV.

This clone has a single count. This chain connects TRBV3-1 (or the pseudogene TRBV3-2) to TRBJ1-3; 8 bases are shared with TRBD1. Trimming at V came to 7 bases and at J to 4 bases, leaving 6 bases not matched to a gene. The CDR3 is 14 amino acids. Germline values: CDR1 LGHDT, CDR2 YNNKEL (reference sequence). The CDR3 DNA is TGTGCCAGCACCCTGGACAGGGCCGGAAACACCATATATTTT. Translated, it gives CASTLDRAGNTIYF.

The gene calls are TRBV4-2 and TRBJ2-1; D call uncertain. CDR1 and CDR2 from the germline V gene are LGHNA and YNFKEQ. The V gene lost 0 bases and the J gene lost 0 bases, with 9 bases spanning the gap. The CDR3 runs to 16 residues. The CDR3 sequence: CASSQDRSDSYNEQFF. The DNA of the CDR3 is TGTGCCAGCAGCCAAGATAGGAGCGACTCCTACAATGAGCAGTTCTTC.

V usage is TRBV7-3 and J usage is TRBJ2-1, with D possibly being TRBD1 (5 bases). Germline assignment: CDR1 SGHTA and CDR2 FQGTGA. V was shortened by 5 bases and J by 4 bases, with 15 bases between the two germline ends. The CDR3 runs to 15 residues. This CDR3 is CASSLNQQEYNEQFF. The DNA of the CDR3 is TGTGCCAGCAGCCTAAATCAACAGGAATACAATGAGCAGTTCTTC. The variable domain in full, completed from reference TRBV7-3 and TRBJ2-1, reads GAGVSQTPSNKVTEKGKYVELRCDPISGHTALYWYRQSLGQGPEFLIYFQGTGAADDSGLPNDRFFAVRPEGSVSTLKIQRTERGDSAVYLCASSLNQQEYNEQFFGPGTRLTVL.

V gene TRBV2 combines with J gene TRBJ1-1; D perhaps matches TRBD1 (6 bases). Germline V gene sequence: CDR1 SNHLY, CDR2 FYNNEI. The V end lost 5 bases, the J end lost 11 bases, and 9 bases lay between the germline ends. This CDR3 contains 10 residues. Here the CDR3 DNA reads TGTGCCAGCAGTAGGGGGAAGGCTTTCTTT. It yields the protein CASSRGKAFF.

The V call is TRBV5-4, the J call TRBJ1-2, with TRBD1 matching over 8 bases. The CDR3 contains 14 residues. V gave up 3 bases and J gave up 3 bases; unmatched junction bases: 4. CDR1 is SGHNT, CDR2 YYREEE, per germline (reference sequence). CDR3 loop: CASSSGGAYYGYTF. The CDR3 DNA reads as TGTGCCAGCAGCTCAGGGGGCGCTTACTATGGCTACACCTTC.

DNA for the CDR3: TGTGCCAGCAGCCTGGACGGCCGTAGCAATCAGCCCCAGCATTTT. Its protein product is CASSLDGRSNQPQHF. This sequence joins TRBV2 and TRBJ1-5; D unclear. CDR3 length equals 15 residues. The V gene lost 6 bases and the J gene lost 0 bases, with 12 bases spanning the gap. Germline V gives CDR1 SNHLY, CDR2 FYNNEI.

The V and J genes are TRBV9 and TRBJ2-3, with 8 bases matching TRBD2. The V segment lost 9 bases and the J segment 6 bases; nucleotides outside the gene matches: 6. This CDR3 spans 12 amino acids. Germline lookup yields CDR1 SGDLS and CDR2 YYNGEE. CDR3 loop: CATSRGGDTQYF. CDR3 nucleotides: TGTGCCACCTCCCGGGGGGGGGATACGCAGTATTTT.

The chain uses TRBV6-6 and TRBJ2-1; 12 positions match TRBD2. With 5 bases clipped from V and 6 bases from J, the junction kept 14 bases outside the gene matches. Germline V lookup: CDR1 MNHNY, CDR2 SVGAGI (reference sequence). CDR3 length: 18 amino acids. The CDR3 protein is CASSRPGTSGSTLNEQFF. CDR3 nucleotides: TGTGCCAGCAGTCGTCCCGGGACTAGCGGGTCTACGCTCAATGAGCAGTTCTTC.

This sequence joins TRBV19 and TRBJ2-6; D is ambiguous. CDR1 is LNHDA, CDR2 SQIVND, per germline (reference sequence). V lost 4 bases and J lost 0, with 10 bases in between. This CDR3 region has 16 residues. The CDR3 is CASSRKALSGANVLTF. In DNA form, the CDR3 reads TGTGCCAGTAGTAGGAAGGCGCTCTCTGGGGCCAACGTCCTGACTTTC.

The CDR3 DNA reads as TGCGCCGGGGGGCCGAGACTCTTATACAATGAGCAGTTCTTC. Amino acid sequence: CAGGPRLLYNEQFF. The chain employs TRBV10-2 and TRBJ2-1; possibly TRBD1 or TRBD2 for D (6 bases each). This CDR3 has 14 amino acids. With 11 bases removed from V and 4 bases from J, the gap between germline ends came to 18 bases. Germline CDR1 reads WSHSY; CDR2 reads SAAADI.